Below are 19 T cell receptor beta chains sequenced from a single sample in a study of blood T cell repertoires in COVID-19. Sequencing used immunoSEQ multiplex PCR; TCRdb keeps in-frame clones, though not all of them. Altogether about 20,000 clones are present, about 88% being singletons, with the ten largest covering over 9.5%. The sample was peripheral blood. The receptors shown here come from a human donor in a cohort sampled during active COVID-19.

This rearrangement joins TRBV20-1 to TRBJ2-2; D remains ambiguous. The CDR3 runs to 11 residues. V dropped 7 bases and J dropped 4 bases, with 7 bases sitting between them. The germline V gene encodes CDR1 DFQATT and CDR2 SNEGSKA (reference sequence). CDR3 nucleotide sequence: TGCAGTGTCTACGGCACCGGGGAGCTGTTTTTT. This codes for CSVYGTGELFF.

The chain combines TRBV5-1 with TRBJ2-5, with 10 bases fitting TRBD2. CDR3 size: 16 residues. V trimming: 0 bases; J trimming: 4 bases; junction bases outside the gene matches: 6. Germline V lookup: CDR1 SGHRS, CDR2 YFSETQ. The CDR3 region has the DNA TGCGCCAGCAGCTTGGGGGCTAGCGGGGGATTAGAGACCCAGTACTTC. This codes for CASSLGASGGLETQYF. Based on the CDR3 plus reference TRBV5-1 and TRBJ2-5, the full variable domain is KAGVTQTPRYLIKTRGQQVTLSCSPISGHRSVSWYQQTPGQGLQFLFEYFSETQRNKGNFPGRFSGRQFSNSRSEMNVSTLELGDSALYLCASSLGASGGLETQYFGPGTRLLVL.

This clone was seen a few times. The J gene is TRBJ1-6, the V gene TRBV11-2, with 7 bases lining up with TRBD1. V gave up 5 bases and J gave up 8 bases; unmatched junction bases: 12. Germline CDR1 is SGHAT and CDR2 is FQNNGV. This CDR3 is built from 16 residues. Written as DNA, the CDR3 is TGTGCCAGCAGCCCTTGGACAGGCGGAGGGGATTCACCCCTCCACTTT. Residues: CASSPWTGGGDSPLHF.

The chain joins TRBV10-3 to TRBJ2-5; 7 bases match TRBD1. V shed 6 bases and J 5 bases; nucleotides not matched to a gene: 12. This CDR3 comprises 15 residues. Looked up from germline, CDR1 is ENHRY and CDR2 is SYGVKD. The CDR3 nucleotides are TGTGCCATCAGAGGGGGCGCGGAGAGTGGGGAGACCCAGTACTTC. It codes for CAIRGGAESGETQYF.

The chain is built from TRBV11-1 and TRBJ2-7; D is perhaps TRBD2 (6 bases). CDR1 and CDR2 (germline): SGHAT, FQDESV (reference sequence). This CDR3 contains 15 residues. V was trimmed by 5 bases and J by 0 bases, leaving 14 bases between them. In DNA form, the CDR3 reads TGTGCCAGCAGCCGCGGGGCCACTAACTCCTACGAGCAGTACTTC. It translates to CASSRGATNSYEQYF.

V is TRBV24-1 and J is TRBJ2-1, with 12 bases fitting TRBD2. J lost 0 bases, V lost 1 base, and 12 bases had no gene match. CDR3 length equals 21 residues. Germline V CDR1 and CDR2: KGHDR, SFDVKD. DNA for the CDR3: TGTGCCACCAGTGATTTAAATAGCGAACTAGCGGGAGGCCGCTCCTACAATGAGCAGTTCTTC. It specifies CATSDLNSELAGGRSYNEQFF.

This chain uses TRBV7-2 with TRBJ1-6, with D unclear. The V end lost 1 base, the J end lost 7 bases, and 11 bases lay between the germline ends. CDR1 and CDR2 from the germline V gene are SGHTA and FQGNSA. The CDR3 is made up of 15 amino acids. DNA for the CDR3: TGTGCCAGCAGCTTAGAGTCGCCGGGGAATTCACCCCTCCACTTT. Protein product: CASSLESPGNSPLHF.

The chain joins TRBV5-1 to TRBJ2-5, with TRBD1 matching over 10 bases. Germline lookup yields CDR1 SGHRS and CDR2 YFSETQ. J lost 3 bases, V lost 4 bases, and 3 bases had no gene match. This CDR3 has 14 amino acids. CDR3 DNA sequence: TGCGCCAGCAGCAAGACAGGGGGCGAAGAGACCCAGTACTTC. Protein sequence: CASSKTGGEETQYF.

This clone was counted a few times. The rearrangement uses TRBV5-5 and TRBJ2-7; tentatively, D is TRBD2 (5 bases). Germline V gene data show CDR1 as SGHKS and CDR2 as YYEKEE (reference sequence). The CDR3 spans 16 residues. Trimming took off 0 bases at V and 2 bases at J, with 15 bases between the two ends. The CDR3 sequence is CASSLVGGGRAYEQYF. Written as DNA, the CDR3 is TGTGCCAGCAGCTTGGTCGGAGGCGGCCGGGCCTACGAGCAGTACTTC.

V and J are TRBV19 and TRBJ2-7, with 7 bases lining up with TRBD1. Germline V gene data show CDR1 as LNHDA and CDR2 as SQIVND (reference sequence). The V gene end was trimmed by 1 base and the J gene end by 3 bases; junction bases not matched to a gene: 6. The CDR3 spans 15 residues. CDR3 in amino acids: CASSIGGGAFYEQYF. The CDR3 region has the DNA TGTGCCAGTAGTATAGGAGGGGGCGCGTTCTACGAGCAGTACTTC.

CDR3 sequence: CASKVDRSSDTQYF. The CDR3 DNA reads TGTGCCAGCAAGGTCGACAGGTCTTCCGATACGCAGTATTTT. The chain links TRBV6-5 to TRBJ2-3; D possibly corresponds to TRBD1 (6 bases). This CDR3 is 14 amino acids long. Germline CDR1 is MNHEY and CDR2 is SVGAGI. Trimming took 7 bases from V and 6 from J, leaving 17 bases between them.

This chain uses TRBV2 with TRBJ2-5; D might be TRBD2 (6 bases). Germline assignment: CDR1 SNHLY and CDR2 FYNNEI. This CDR3 comprises 12 residues. V was shortened by 8 bases and J by 1 base, with 8 bases between the two germline ends. The CDR3 here is CASGGLQETQYF. CDR3 coding DNA: TGTGCCAGCGGGGGACTCCAAGAGACCCAGTACTTC.

The chain combines TRBV3-1 (or the pseudogene TRBV3-2) with TRBJ1-5; D call uncertain. The CDR3 has 14 amino acids. The V end lost 4 bases, the J end lost 3 bases, and 10 bases lay between the germline ends. Germline V CDR1 and CDR2: LGHDT, YNNKEL (reference sequence). The CDR3 sequence is CASSPRGLNQPQHF. The CDR3 nucleotides read TGTGCCAGCAGCCCCCGTGGACTCAATCAGCCCCAGCATTTT.

The chain employs TRBV19 and TRBJ2-3; weak D call: TRBD1 (6 bases). Trimming took off 9 bases at V and 0 bases at J, with 19 bases between the two ends. Germline V gene lookup returns CDR1 LNHDA and CDR2 SQIVND (reference sequence). There are 16 residues in the CDR3. CDR3 in DNA: TGTGCCAGCACGGCCCCCCCCGGGACAAGCACAGATACGCAGTATTTT. Encoded protein: CASTAPPGTSTDTQYF.

This sequence joins TRBV3-1 (or the pseudogene TRBV3-2) and TRBJ2-1; 9 nucleotides align to TRBD2. This CDR3 comprises 17 residues. V dropped 2 bases and J dropped 4; count of bases not matched to a gene: 9. The germline V gene encodes CDR1 LGHDT and CDR2 YNNKEL (reference sequence). In nucleotides, the CDR3 is TGTGCCAGCAGCCAAACGGGCATAGCGGGGGCATACAATGAGCAGTTCTTC. It yields the protein CASSQTGIAGAYNEQFF.

V is TRBV7-8 and J is TRBJ2-7, with D uncertain. The CDR3 sequence is 14 residues long. The V gene lost 1 base and the J gene lost 1 base, with 8 bases spanning the gap. CDR1 and CDR2 from the germline V gene are SGHVS and FQNEAQ. CDR3 residues: CASSLVSVSYEQYF. In DNA, the CDR3 is TGTGCCAGCAGCTTAGTCAGTGTTTCCTACGAGCAGTACTTC.

The chain links TRBV5-1 to TRBJ1-4, with 7 nucleotides matching TRBD1. CDR3 length equals 14 residues. The germline CDR1 and CDR2 sequences are SGHRS and YFSETQ. The ends lost 4 bases at V and 7 bases at J; junction bases unmatched: 7. The DNA for the CDR3 is TGCGCCAGCAGCGCAGGGGGAAAATTTGAAAAACTGTTTTTT. Translation: CASSAGGKFEKLFF.

The chain couples TRBV4-1 to TRBJ2-5, with TRBD2 identical over 10 bases. The CDR3 covers 17 residues. CDR1 is MGHRA and CDR2 is YSYEKL in the germline V gene. Trimming at V came to 1 base and at J to 5 bases, leaving 10 bases not matched to a gene. This chain's CDR3 is CASSQVGAGGPGETQYF. CDR3 DNA: TGCGCCAGCAGCCAAGTGGGAGCGGGAGGGCCGGGGGAGACCCAGTACTTC.

The chain carries TRBV11-2 and TRBJ2-3; no firm D call. V lost 0 bases and J lost 0, with 10 bases in between. Germline CDR1 reads SGHAT; CDR2 reads FQNNGV. This CDR3 region has 16 residues. The CDR3 here is CASSLEGGYSTDTQYF. Here the CDR3 DNA reads TGTGCCAGCAGCTTAGAAGGCGGATACAGCACAGATACGCAGTATTTT.